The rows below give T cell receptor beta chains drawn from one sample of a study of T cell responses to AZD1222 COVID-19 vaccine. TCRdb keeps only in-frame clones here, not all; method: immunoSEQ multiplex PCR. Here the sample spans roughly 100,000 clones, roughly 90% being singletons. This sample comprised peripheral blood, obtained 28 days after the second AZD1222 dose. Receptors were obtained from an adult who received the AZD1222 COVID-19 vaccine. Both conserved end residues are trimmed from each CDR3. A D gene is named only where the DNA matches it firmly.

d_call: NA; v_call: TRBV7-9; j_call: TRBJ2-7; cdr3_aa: ASSLGGPGGEQY
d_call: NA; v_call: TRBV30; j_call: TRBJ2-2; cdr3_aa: AWRSAANTGELF
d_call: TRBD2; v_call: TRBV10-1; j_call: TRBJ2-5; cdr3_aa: ASSPSGLAGTETQY
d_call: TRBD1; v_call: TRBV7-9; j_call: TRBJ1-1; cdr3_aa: ASSLAGTGNTEAF
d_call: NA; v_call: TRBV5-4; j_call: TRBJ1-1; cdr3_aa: ASSPPPGLNTEAF
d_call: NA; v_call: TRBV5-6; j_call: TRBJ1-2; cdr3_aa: ASSPTGFPYGYT
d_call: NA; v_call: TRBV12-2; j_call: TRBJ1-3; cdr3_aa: ASRSLAGNSGNTIY
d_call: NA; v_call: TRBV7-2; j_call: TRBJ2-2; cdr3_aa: ASSLRPQTGELF
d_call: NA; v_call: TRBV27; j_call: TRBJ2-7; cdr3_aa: ASSLSPTRKPSYEQY
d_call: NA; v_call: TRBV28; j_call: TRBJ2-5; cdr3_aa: ASSSRETQY
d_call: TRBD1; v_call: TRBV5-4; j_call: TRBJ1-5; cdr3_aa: ASSLGQGAGQPQH
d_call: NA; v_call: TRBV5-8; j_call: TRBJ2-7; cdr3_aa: ASSRWGGAGQY
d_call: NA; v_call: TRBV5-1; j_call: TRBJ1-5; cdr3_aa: ASSPLGWDQPQH
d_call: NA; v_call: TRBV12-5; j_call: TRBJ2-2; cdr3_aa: ASGRTTTGELF
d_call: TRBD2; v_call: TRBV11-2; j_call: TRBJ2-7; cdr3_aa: ASSARLALRNEQY
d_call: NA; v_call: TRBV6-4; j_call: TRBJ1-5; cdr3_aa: ASSDLQGQPQH
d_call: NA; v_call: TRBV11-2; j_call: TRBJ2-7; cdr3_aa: ASSLLGGGGYEQY
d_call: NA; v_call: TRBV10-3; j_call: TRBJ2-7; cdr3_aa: AISENGPNEQY
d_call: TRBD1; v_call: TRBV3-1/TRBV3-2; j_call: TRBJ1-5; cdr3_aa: ASSQGTGGNQPQH
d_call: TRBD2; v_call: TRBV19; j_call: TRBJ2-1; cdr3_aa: ASSIDLAGGHDEQF
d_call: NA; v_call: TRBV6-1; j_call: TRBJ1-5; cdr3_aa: ASSEASSYQPQH
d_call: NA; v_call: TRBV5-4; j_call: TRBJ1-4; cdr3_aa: ASSLVGGQGEKLF
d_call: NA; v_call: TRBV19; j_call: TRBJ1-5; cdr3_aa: ASSIVQGMRQPQH
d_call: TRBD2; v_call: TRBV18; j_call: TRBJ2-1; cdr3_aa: ASSPSGRAHEQF
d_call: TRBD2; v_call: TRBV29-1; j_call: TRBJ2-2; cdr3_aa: SVTGTSGTPRSTGELF
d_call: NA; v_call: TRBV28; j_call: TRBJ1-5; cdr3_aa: ASTTGNQPQH
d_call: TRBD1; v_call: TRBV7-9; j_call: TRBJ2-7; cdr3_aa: ASSLATMGQGTYEQY
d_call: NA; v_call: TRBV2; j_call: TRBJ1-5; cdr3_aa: ASSRSALSNQPQH
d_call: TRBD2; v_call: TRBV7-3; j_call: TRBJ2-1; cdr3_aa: ASSLDTTSVRHEQF
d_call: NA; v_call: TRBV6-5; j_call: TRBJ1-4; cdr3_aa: ASRPRENNEKLF
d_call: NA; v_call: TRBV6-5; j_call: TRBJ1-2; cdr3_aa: ASSSQGTGNYGYT
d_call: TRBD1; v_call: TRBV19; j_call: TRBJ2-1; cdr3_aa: ASSIGGQGAYNEQF
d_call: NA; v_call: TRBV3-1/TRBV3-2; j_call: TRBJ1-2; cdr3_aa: ASSQDLRLAGYT
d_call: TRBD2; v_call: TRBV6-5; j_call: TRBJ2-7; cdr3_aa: ASTLAGSLYEQY
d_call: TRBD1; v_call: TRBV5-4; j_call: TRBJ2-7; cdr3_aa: ASSSGQELTYEQY
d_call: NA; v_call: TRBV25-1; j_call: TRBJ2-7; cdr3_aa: ASSPRPFDEQY
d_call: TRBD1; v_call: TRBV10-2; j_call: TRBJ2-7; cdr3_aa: ASSEYGQGIDEQY
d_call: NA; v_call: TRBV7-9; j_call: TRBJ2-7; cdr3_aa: ASSLAGDPYEQY
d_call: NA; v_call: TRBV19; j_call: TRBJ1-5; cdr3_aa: ASSPYGLSGNQPQH
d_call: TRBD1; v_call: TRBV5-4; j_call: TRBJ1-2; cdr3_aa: ASSWDDRAYGYT
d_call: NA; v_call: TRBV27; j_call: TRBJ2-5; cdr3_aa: ASSSKLGTQY
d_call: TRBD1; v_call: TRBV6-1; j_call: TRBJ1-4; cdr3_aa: ASSEAGQGGEKLF
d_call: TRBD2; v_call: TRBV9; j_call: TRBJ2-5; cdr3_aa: ASSVKLAGGGEETQY
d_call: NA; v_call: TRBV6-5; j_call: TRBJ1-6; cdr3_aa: ASSYSKLYNSPLH
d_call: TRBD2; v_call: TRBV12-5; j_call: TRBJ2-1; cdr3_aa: ASAPSGLAMGGEQF
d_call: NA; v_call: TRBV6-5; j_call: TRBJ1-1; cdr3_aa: ASSYGMGQLTEAF
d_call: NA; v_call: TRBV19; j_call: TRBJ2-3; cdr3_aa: ARGAERYTDTQY
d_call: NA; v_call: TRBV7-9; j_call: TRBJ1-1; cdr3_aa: ASSLGPGDTEAF
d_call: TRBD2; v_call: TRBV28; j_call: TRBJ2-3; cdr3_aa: ASPSPLQPSTSGRAADTQY
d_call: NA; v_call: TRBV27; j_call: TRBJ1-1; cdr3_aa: ASSQTGQNTEAF
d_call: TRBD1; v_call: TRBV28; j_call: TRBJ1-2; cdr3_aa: ASSPPTGGRSDGYT
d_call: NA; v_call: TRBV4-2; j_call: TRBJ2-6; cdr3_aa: ASSQDGVRANVLT
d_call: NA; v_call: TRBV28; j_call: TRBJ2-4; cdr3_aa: ASSPNTNAKNIQY
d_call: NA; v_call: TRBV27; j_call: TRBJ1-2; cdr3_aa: ASSLIQGDYGYT
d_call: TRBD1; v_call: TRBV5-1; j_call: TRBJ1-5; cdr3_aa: ASSRGTGGNQPQH